This TCR beta chain was recorded in a study of T cell responses to AZD1222 COVID-19 vaccine. V lost 1 base to trimming and J lost 1 base; unmatched junction nucleotides: 4. CDR1 KGHDR and CDR2 SFDVKD come from the germline V gene. The CDR3 is 17 residues long. The repertoire was sequenced with immunoSEQ multiplex PCR; TCRdb's copy has only in-frame clones and lacks some. The sample has 200,000 or so clones, 80% to 90% seen once. This material consisted of peripheral blood, taken on day 0 of AZD1222 vaccination. The rearrangement links TRBV24-1 to TRBJ2-4, with TRBD2 matching 9 bases. The sequence came from an adult in good health. CDR3 residues: CATSDFGTSGAKNIQYF. As DNA, the CDR3 is TGTGCCACCAGTGATTTTGGAACTAGCGGGGCCAAAAACATTCAGTACTTC.